This T cell receptor beta chain was recovered during a study of molecular identifiers for immune sequencing clone quantification. This clonotype was detected a few times. Its antigen is as yet unknown. The germline gives CDR1 SQVTM, CDR2 ANQGSEA. Between the trimmed V and J ends, which lost 3 bases and 3 bases, there was a span of 11 bases. This CDR3 has 13 residues. TCRdb passed the PCR reads through MiXCR, listing each CDR3 protein once. This repertoire shows about half a million distinct CDR3 sequences, about 21% found once; its top ten account for 0.65% to 0.95%. Findings and caveats of the study: Spiked Jurkat TCR RNA equal to one cell could reportedly be picked out among 940,000 or so naive cells. Underestimation of highly expanded clone sizes could arise where identical TCR molecules share a barcode. The share of molecules held by clones above 20 RNA copies was over 99% in effector cells and under 1% in naive cells.

The clonotype originates from a human donor in good health. Some libraries in this study had Jurkat cell RNA spiked in. The rearrangement links TRBV29-1 to TRBJ1-1; no definite D call. Sequencing was done on a sample of naive CD8+ T cells from blood, with Jurkat cell RNA spiked in. Regarding subset: FACS-sorted CD8+CD4-CCR7+CD45RA+ naive T cells. DNA of the CDR3: TGCAGCGTTGAGGTGGGTGTGGACACTGAAGCTTTCTTT. Protein: CSVEVGVDTEAFF.